These 19 T cell receptor beta chains were all obtained from the same sample, sequenced in a study of a mutant IDH1 vaccine in newly diagnosed glioma. Produced via immunoSEQ multiplex PCR; TCRdb's table is partial and in-frame only. Of around 50,000 clones in the sample, more than 80% were seen once. Time point defined: baseline, week 1 (first vaccination visit). Treatment defined: pre-vaccination baseline after standard-of-care therapy. The sequenced sample was PBMCs, obtained from a glioma patient treated with radiotherapy, temozolomide or both. These receptors were collected from a man aged 35 to 55 with glioma.

The chain links TRBV18 to TRBJ1-3; TRBD1 matches 9 bases. The CDR3 extends over 14 amino acids. V trimming: 3 bases; J trimming: 7 bases; junction bases outside the gene matches: 4. In germline, CDR1 is KGHSH, CDR2 LQKENI. The CDR3 DNA follows: TGTGCCAGCTCACCCTCGACAGGGGGGAACACCATATATTTT. This encodes CASSPSTGGNTIYF.

The chain uses TRBV5-8 and TRBJ2-3; no reliable D call. The germline CDR1 and CDR2 sequences are SGHTS and YDEGEE. Between the trimmed V and J ends, which lost 0 bases and 2 bases, there was a span of 7 bases. The CDR3 runs to 14 residues. CDR3 sequence reads: CASSLELTTDTQYF. The CDR3 region has the DNA TGTGCCAGCAGCTTGGAGCTGACCACAGATACGCAGTATTTT.

The V call is TRBV6-4, the J call TRBJ2-1; TRBD1 is a possible D gene (6 bases). CDR1 is MRHNA, CDR2 SNTAGT, per germline. The CDR3 spans 13 residues. The germline V and J ends were trimmed by 6 bases and 2 bases, with 8 bases remaining between them. CDR3 region: CASSGQPYNEQFF. In nucleotides, the CDR3 is TGTGCCAGCAGCGGACAGCCCTACAATGAGCAGTTCTTC.

The rearrangement uses TRBV4-1 and TRBJ2-7; 9 nucleotides agree with TRBD2. CDR1 is MGHRA, CDR2 YSYEKL, per germline. This CDR3 is built from 17 residues. The V gene end was trimmed by 1 base and the J gene end by 2 bases; junction bases not matched to a gene: 9. The CDR3 region is CASSQGLAVFTPYEQYF. CDR3 in DNA: TGCGCCAGCAGCCAAGGACTAGCGGTCTTCACCCCCTACGAGCAGTACTTC.

This rearrangement joins TRBV18 to TRBJ1-2, with D maybe TRBD1 (6 bases). The ends were cut back, 3 bases at V and 1 base at J, with 9 bases in the middle. This CDR3 comprises 14 residues. Germline V gene sequence: CDR1 KGHSH, CDR2 LQKENI. The chain's CDR3 is CASSPDRLNYGYTF. The CDR3 DNA follows: TGTGCCAGCTCACCGGACAGACTTAACTATGGCTACACCTTC.

J is TRBJ1-3 and V is TRBV6-1; D not resolved. V was trimmed by 2 bases and J by 2 bases, leaving 16 bases between them. This CDR3 comprises 17 residues. Germline CDR1 MNHNS, CDR2 SASEGT. This CDR3 is CASSEYSHLGPGNTIYF. The CDR3 DNA sequence: TGTGCCAGCAGTGAATACAGTCACCTAGGGCCTGGAAACACCATATATTTT.

This rearrangement joins TRBV29-1 to TRBJ1-5; D is perhaps TRBD1 (5 bases). Trimming cost V 4 bases and J 2 bases, with 9 bases left between them. Germline V gene data show CDR1 as SQVTM and CDR2 as ANQGSEA. This CDR3 is 13 amino acids long. Here the CDR3 reads CSVGQGGNQPQHF. The CDR3 DNA reads as TGCAGCGTTGGGCAGGGAGGCAATCAGCCCCAGCATTTT. Full variable domain (outside the CDR3, taken from reference TRBV29-1 and TRBJ1-5): SAVISQKPSRDICQRGTSLTIQCQVDSQVTMMFWYRQQPGQSLTLIATANQGSEATYESGFVIDKFPISRPNLTFSTLTVSNMSPEDSSIYLCSVGQGGNQPQHFGDGTRLSIL.

The chain joins TRBV7-2 to TRBJ1-3, with 7 nucleotides matching TRBD1. J gave up 1 base and V 3 bases, and 3 bases lay outside the gene matches. Germline assignment: CDR1 SGHTA and CDR2 FQGNSA. CDR3 length equals 15 residues. Written as DNA, the CDR3 is TGTGCCAGCAGCTTTCGGGGACAGTCTGGAAACACCATATATTTT. As protein: CASSFRGQSGNTIYF.

The chain recombines TRBV5-1 with TRBJ2-7; 7 bases map to TRBD1. CDR3 length equals 15 residues. In germline, CDR1 is SGHRS, CDR2 YFSETQ. V shed 4 bases and J 4 bases; nucleotides not matched to a gene: 11. CDR3 residues: CASSSPGTDIYEQYF. CDR3 nucleotide sequence: TGCGCCAGCAGCAGCCCGGGGACAGACATTTACGAGCAGTACTTC.

The rearrangement joins TRBV6-5 to TRBJ1-5; D gene ambiguous. Germline assignment: CDR1 MNHEY and CDR2 SVGAGI. Trimming cost V 0 bases and J 7 bases, with 7 bases left between them. The CDR3 runs to 13 residues. The CDR3 region has the DNA TGTGCCAGCAGTTACTCGTCGGGGCAGCCCCAGCATTTT. Its protein product is CASSYSSGQPQHF.

The V gene is TRBV5-1, the J gene TRBJ2-3; 7 positions agree with TRBD2. The CDR3 is 14 amino acids. V gave up 7 bases and J gave up 2 bases; unmatched junction bases: 7. The germline V gene encodes CDR1 SGHRS and CDR2 YFSETQ. This CDR3 reads CASGLAEYTDTQYF. The CDR3 DNA follows: TGCGCCAGCGGGCTAGCGGAATACACAGATACGCAGTATTTT.

This chain joins TRBV5-1 and TRBJ2-7; a possible D gene is TRBD1 (6 bases). The CDR3 is 14 amino acids. V was trimmed by 2 bases and J by 2 bases, leaving 11 bases between them. Germline V gene data show CDR1 as SGHRS and CDR2 as YFSETQ. The CDR3 nucleotides are TGCGCCAGCAGCTTACAGGGAGCAGCCTACGAGCAGTACTTC. Translation gives CASSLQGAAYEQYF.

The chain joins TRBV7-3 to TRBJ1-2; D gene ambiguous. In germline, CDR1 is SGHTA, CDR2 FQGTGA. CDR3 length: 14 amino acids. V was trimmed by 3 bases and J by 3 bases, leaving 11 bases between them. The CDR3: CASSLAPADYGYTF. CDR3 in DNA: TGTGCCAGCAGCTTGGCTCCGGCGGACTATGGCTACACCTTC.

The chain combines TRBV4-2 with TRBJ2-7; 8 nucleotides match TRBD2. This CDR3 has 15 residues. V gave up 0 bases and J gave up 6 bases; unmatched junction bases: 7. Germline CDR1 LGHNA, CDR2 YNFKEQ. CDR3 nucleotide sequence: TGTGCCAGCAGCCAAGACGGGGGGGACGTCCGCGAGCAGTACTTC. It translates to CASSQDGGDVREQYF.

The chain links TRBV19 to TRBJ1-2; the match to TRBD1 covers 9 bases. Germline trimming cut 9 bases from V and 4 bases from J; bases unmatched to any gene: 18. The CDR3 has 17 amino acids. Germline loops: CDR1 LNHDA, CDR2 SQIVND (reference sequence). CDR3 bases: TGTGCCAGCAACAATGGGCCCCGGGACAGGGCTCTCTATGGCTACACCTTC. This gives the protein CASNNGPRDRALYGYTF.

CDR3 amino acids: CASSAGSTPYNEQFF. The DNA for the CDR3 is TGCGCCAGCAGCGCGGGTAGTACACCTTACAATGAGCAGTTCTTC. V is TRBV5-1 and J is TRBJ2-1; maybe TRBD2 (5 bases). Germline CDR1 SGHRS, CDR2 YFSETQ. The ends were cut back, 4 bases at V and 4 bases at J, with 15 bases in the middle. This CDR3 has 15 amino acids.

The V call is TRBV5-1, the J call TRBJ2-7; 7 nucleotides line up with TRBD2. The germline V gene encodes CDR1 SGHRS and CDR2 YFSETQ. This CDR3 comprises 12 residues. V trimming: 1 base; J trimming: 7 bases; junction bases outside the gene matches: 2. The CDR3 DNA follows: TGCGCCAGCAGCTTGTCGGGGGGTGAGCAGTACTTC. Protein: CASSLSGGEQYF.

V is TRBV7-9 and J is TRBJ2-2; D ambiguous. The CDR3 runs 15 residues. The V end was cut by 7 bases, the J end by 1 base, with 13 bases between. Germline loops: CDR1 SEHNR, CDR2 FQNEAQ (reference sequence). CDR3 in amino acids: CASISGGLNTGELFF. The CDR3 region has the DNA TGTGCCAGCATATCTGGTGGGCTGAACACCGGGGAGCTGTTTTTT. Together with reference TRBV7-9 and TRBJ2-2, the CDR3 gives the full variable domain: DTGVSQNPRHKITKRGQNVTFRCDPISEHNRLYWYRQTLGQGPEFLTYFQNEAQLEKSRLLSDRFSAERPKGSFSTLEIQRTEQGDSAMYLCASISGGLNTGELFFGEGSRLTVL.

The count of this clone is one. V is TRBV2 and J is TRBJ1-4; D not certain. The germline V gene has CDR1 SNHLY and CDR2 FYNNEI. The CDR3 contains 13 residues. Trimming shortened V by 6 bases and J by 5 bases, and 10 bases separated the two germline ends. CDR3 loop: CASRDLGNEKLFF. In nucleotides, the CDR3 is TGTGCCAGCAGGGACCTGGGAAATGAAAAACTGTTTTTT.